This record looks at one TCR beta chain sequence and its context. TCRdb's copy holds only in-frame clones and misses some; the assay was immunoSEQ multiplex PCR. The sample includes 150,000 to 200,000 clones, about 85% seen only once; the top ten take 2.1%. The data belong to a study of blood T cell repertoires in COVID-19. Whole-study context: Acute-phase and convalescent COVID-19 samples originated in the United States, Italy and Spain.

CDR1 is PRHDT, CDR2 FYEKMQ, per germline (reference sequence). Trimming cost V 3 bases and J 5 bases, with 13 bases left between them. The CDR3 sequence is 14 residues long. Sequencing used peripheral blood. The TCR sequence derives from a man aged 70 or older with active or convalescent COVID-19. The V call is TRBV13, the J call TRBJ1-1, with TRBD1 as a possible D gene (6 bases). The CDR3 loop is CASSFLGARTEAFF. CDR3 nucleotides: TGTGCCAGCAGCTTTCTGGGGGCGAGAACTGAAGCTTTCTTT. Looking up the rest from reference TRBV13 and TRBJ1-1 gives the full variable domain: AAGVIQSPRHLIKEKRETATLKCYPIPRHDTVYWYQQGPGQDPQFLISFYEKMQSDKGSIPDRFSAQQFSDYHSELNMSSLELGDSALYFCASSFLGARTEAFFGQGTRLTVV.